These 2 T cell receptor beta chains were sequenced from one sample in a study of radiation and T cells in renal cell carcinoma. The time point is: blood 4 weeks post-SBRT, at nephrectomy. Treatment denoted: 15 Gy SBRT to primary tumor, nephrectomy 4 weeks later. TCRdb's table, derived via immunoSEQ multiplex PCR, lists solely in-frame clones and lacks some. The table has about 100,000 clones, more than 65% seen once; the top ten hold around 7.7%. The sample consisted of blood, taken from a patient whose treatment included radiotherapy and nephrectomy. The origin of the receptors is a man aged 60-69 years with renal cell carcinoma.

The V and J genes are TRBV11-2 and TRBJ2-1, with D possibly matching TRBD2 (7 bases). V was cut by 5 bases and J by 4 bases, with 15 bases left in between. This CDR3 has 15 amino acids. Germline assignment: CDR1 SGHAT and CDR2 FQNNGV. The CDR3 region has the DNA TGTGCCAGCAGCCGTCGGAGCGGGACATACAATGAGCAGTTCTTC. Translated, it gives CASSRRSGTYNEQFF.

V gene TRBV7-2 combines with J gene TRBJ1-4; 9 nucleotides align to TRBD1. Trimming at V came to 6 bases and at J to 4 bases, leaving 3 bases not matched to a gene. Germline V gene sequence: CDR1 SGHTA, CDR2 FQGNSA. This CDR3 contains 14 residues. DNA of the CDR3: TGTGCCAGCAGAACGACAGGGGGTAATGAAAAACTGTTTTTT. Translating gives CASRTTGGNEKLFF.